One TCR beta chain is described in this entry. This entry comes from a study of preoperative IRX-2 immunotherapy in early breast cancer. Germline V gives CDR1 MNHGY, CDR2 SAAAGT. V shed 8 bases and J shed 1 base, with 11 bases lying between them. The CDR3 extends over 13 amino acids. Repertoires were generated with immunoSEQ multiplex PCR, while TCRdb's copy carries only in-frame clones and drops some. The data show approximately 100,000 clones, 75% to 90% seen once. Treatment denoted: preoperative locoregional IRX-2 cytokine immunotherapy. Samples came from a phase Ib trial of preoperative locoregional IRX-2 cytokine immunotherapy.

This sample comprised tumor tissue, obtained after IRX-2 immunotherapy. The sequence derives from a human donor with breast cancer. The chain combines TRBV6-8 with TRBJ1-1; D possibly corresponds to TRBD1 (6 bases). The CDR3 nucleotides are TGTGCCAGCCGTTTACAGGGGAACACTGAAGCTTTCTTT. Translated: CASRLQGNTEAFF.